The rows below give T cell receptor beta chains drawn from one sample of a study of tumor and adjacent non-tumor tissue in lung cancer. TCRdb independently ran MiXCR on the multiplex PCR reads; one entry per CDR3 protein. The sample contains 200,000 to 250,000 distinct CDR3 sequences, roughly 70% of which appear only once. Sequencing input: lung tumor tissue. These receptors all come from a man aged 55 to 70 with non-small cell lung cancer. Both conserved end residues are trimmed from each CDR3. Fields, in order: V gene, clone size, CDR3 protein. Clone size appears in some rows only: once, few, many, or a class for an expanded clone.

TRBV6-2/TRBV6-3,few,ASSYSGGVSYEQY
TRBV11-2,once,ASSLVPQAGGEAQY
TRBV4-3,few,ASRQGQGGTQY
TRBV12-3/TRBV12-4,.,ATSFLGGQPQH
TRBV11-3,.,ASSLSPGAGAEAI
TRBV28,few,ASSLTSGGAGGRMF
TRBV6-1,few,ASSEAARRFNEKLF
TRBV29-1,.,SVQGGGYGYA
TRBV6-1,many,ASKEGLGDYGYT
TRBV12-3/TRBV12-4,many,ASSLGVGGIQY
TRBV11-3,once,ASSSLGNQHQH
TRBV4-1,.,ASKQDRYRLSGTNVLT
TRBV6-5,.,ASRAGGSNPRGYGYT
TRBV6-5,.,ASSFGTRDSGANVLT
TRBV11-2,.,AISLAMGSGNGQF
TRBV20-1,.,CAPQGGQGVEQY
TRBV11-2,.,ASSPRAGSSYEHY
TRBV6-1,.,ASSAGQGRLIEHRHF
TRBV6-5,.,ASSYSGANTGELY
TRBV6-1,many,ASKPTGVIGNTIY
TRBV12-3/TRBV12-4,few,ASSFGEWYGYT
TRBV20-1,.,SARAGGYTWELL
TRBV6-2/TRBV6-3,once,ASSLSGRRTKNIQY
TRBV12-3/TRBV12-4,many,ASSFLASGNTIY
TRBV20-1,medium-sized,SARAGGHQETQY
TRBV5-6,.,ASILAGINEQF
TRBV6-1,.,AGGVGSSNQPQH
TRBV13,.,ASSRTGETF
TRBV20-1,.,SATLARGGTDTQY
TRBV20-1,.,SARDRKGYYGNT
TRBV6-5,.,ASSYRASGGTGELF
TRBV6-1,many,ASMRLAGSGTGELF
TRBV4-1,many,ASSQIAWDGTNTDEAF